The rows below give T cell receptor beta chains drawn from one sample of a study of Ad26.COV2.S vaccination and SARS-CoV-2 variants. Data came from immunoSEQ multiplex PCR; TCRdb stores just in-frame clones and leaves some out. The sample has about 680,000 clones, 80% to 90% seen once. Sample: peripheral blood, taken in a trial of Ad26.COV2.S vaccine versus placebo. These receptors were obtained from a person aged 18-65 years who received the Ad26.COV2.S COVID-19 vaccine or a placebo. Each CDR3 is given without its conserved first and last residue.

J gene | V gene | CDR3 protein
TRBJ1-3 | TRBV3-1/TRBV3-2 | ASSPSAYSGNTIY
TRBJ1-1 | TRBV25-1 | ASSESWGTEAF
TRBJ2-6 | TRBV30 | AWSAGQSGANVLT
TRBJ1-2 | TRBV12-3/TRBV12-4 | ASVGGANYGYT
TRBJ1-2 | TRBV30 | ACEQFLGYT
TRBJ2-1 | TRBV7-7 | ASSPGLAAYNEQF
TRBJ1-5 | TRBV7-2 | ASSSGQLPQPQH
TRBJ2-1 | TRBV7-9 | ASSVSENEQF
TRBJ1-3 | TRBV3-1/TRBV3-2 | ASSQGRQRNTIY
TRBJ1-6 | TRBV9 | ASSLQLNSPLH
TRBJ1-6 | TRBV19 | ASSTQGAFNSPLH
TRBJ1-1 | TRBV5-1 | ASSTIQGATEAF
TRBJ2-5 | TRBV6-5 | ASSRTGGRETQY
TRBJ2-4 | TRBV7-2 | ASSFSPDIQY
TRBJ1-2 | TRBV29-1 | SVEILVQGGYT
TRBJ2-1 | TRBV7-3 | ASSPAGGLAGFEQF
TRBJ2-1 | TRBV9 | ASSVGGGIPLGEQF
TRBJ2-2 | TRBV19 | ATRGGRTGATGELF
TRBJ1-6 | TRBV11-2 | ASRTPTGYNSPLH
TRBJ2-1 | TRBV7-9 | ASSAREIINNEQF
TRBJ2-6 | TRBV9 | ASSAHLSSGANVLT
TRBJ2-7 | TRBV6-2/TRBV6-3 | ASSWIRTASYEQY
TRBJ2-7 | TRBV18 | ASSRMESRAYEQY
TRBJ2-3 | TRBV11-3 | ASSTGLAGGVTDTQY
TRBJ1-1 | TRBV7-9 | ASSSQGNTEAF
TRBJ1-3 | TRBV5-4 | ASSTGGNTIY
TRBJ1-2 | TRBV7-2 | ASAPQGSLPYGYT
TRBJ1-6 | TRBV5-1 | ASSLEGKANSPLH
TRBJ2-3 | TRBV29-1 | SVVSGISTDTQY
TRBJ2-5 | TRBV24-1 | ATSAPSPQETQY
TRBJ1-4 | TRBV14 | ASSQVGQVEEKLF
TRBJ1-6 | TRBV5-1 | ASSSSGRQSPLH
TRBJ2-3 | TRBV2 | ASSEEWASGGY
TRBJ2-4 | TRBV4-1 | ASSQGVASGGATKNIQY